A selection of T cell receptor beta chains follows, all from one sample in a study of identical twins. TCRdb redid the calling of the 5' RACE reads with MiXCR, one entry per CDR3 protein. The sample records more than 200,000 distinct CDR3 sequences, more than 13% being singletons. Sequencing was carried out using memory (CD45RO+) T cells sorted from blood. Receptors originate from a woman aged 18-29 years in good health. CDR3s include the opening cysteine and the closing phenylalanine or tryptophan. Fields, in order: D gene, J gene, V gene, clone size, CDR3 protein, CDR3 DNA. D genes are given only for firm matches. Size values are once, few and many counts, or a class for expanded clones, and some rows have none.

D: -; J: TRBJ1-5; V: TRBV6-2/TRBV6-3; size: many; CDR3: CASSYQGLPQHF; DNA: TGTGCCAGCAGTTACCAGGGGTTGCCCCAGCATTTT
D: TRBD1; J: TRBJ2-7; V: TRBV20-1; size: -; CDR3: CSAAPKQGTSYEQYF; DNA: TGCAGTGCTGCTCCAAAACAGGGGACCTCCTACGAGCAGTACTTC
D: TRBD1; J: TRBJ1-4; V: TRBV5-1; size: few; CDR3: CASGLQGMNEKLFF; DNA: TGCGCCAGCGGGCTACAGGGGATGAATGAAAAACTGTTTTTT
D: -; J: TRBJ1-2; V: TRBV6-1; size: -; CDR3: CASTQTGSYTF; DNA: TGTGCCAGCACCCAGACAGGATCCTACACCTTC
D: -; J: TRBJ2-5; V: TRBV12-3/TRBV12-4; size: few; CDR3: CASSLASVIQETQYF; DNA: TGTGCCAGCAGTTTAGCGTCGGTAATACAAGAGACCCAGTACTTC
D: -; J: TRBJ2-3; V: TRBV20-1; size: many; CDR3: CSASKQDTDTQYF; DNA: TGCAGTGCTAGTAAACAGGACACAGATACGCAGTATTTT
D: -; J: TRBJ2-1; V: TRBV12-3/TRBV12-4; size: few; CDR3: CASTLGITTASSYNEQFF; DNA: TGTGCCAGCACCCTAGGGATTACTACCGCTTCCTCCTACAATGAGCAGTTCTTC
D: -; J: TRBJ2-7; V: TRBV18; size: many; CDR3: CASSPGTGPYEQYF; DNA: TGTGCCAGCAGCCCAGGGACCGGACCCTACGAGCAGTACTTC
D: -; J: TRBJ2-5; V: TRBV2; size: -; CDR3: CASSVGQGGSAQYF; DNA: TGTGCCAGCAGTGTAGGTCAGGGCGGGTCGGCCCAGTACTTC
D: -; J: TRBJ2-1; V: TRBV4-3; size: few; CDR3: CASSQEAGDPLYNEQFF; DNA: TGCGCCAGCAGCCAAGAAGCCGGGGACCCCCTATACAATGAGCAGTTCTTC
D: TRBD1; J: TRBJ2-6; V: TRBV11-2; size: -; CDR3: CASSFGQGLGANVLTF; DNA: TGTGCCAGCAGCTTCGGACAGGGGCTTGGGGCCAACGTCCTGACTTTC
D: -; J: TRBJ2-3; V: TRBV7-3; size: few; CDR3: CASSLRERTDTQYF; DNA: TGTGCCAGCAGCTTAAGGGAACGCACAGATACGCAGTATTTT
D: -; J: TRBJ1-1; V: TRBV7-9; size: many; CDR3: CASSSQGVPNTEAFF; DNA: TGTGCCAGCAGCTCCCAAGGGGTACCGAACACTGAAGCTTTCTTT
D: -; J: TRBJ2-5; V: TRBV15; size: few; CDR3: CATSGPGDQETQYF; DNA: TGTGCCACCAGCGGACCAGGGGACCAAGAGACCCAGTACTTC
D: -; J: TRBJ1-5; V: TRBV10-3; size: few; CDR3: CAISESGGDQPQHF; DNA: TGTGCCATCAGTGAGTCCGGGGGGGATCAGCCCCAGCATTTT
D: TRBD1; J: TRBJ2-5; V: TRBV6-2/TRBV6-3; size: -; CDR3: CASTQGRRQGLETQYF; DNA: TGTGCCAGCACCCAGGGGAGACGACAGGGGTTAGAGACCCAGTACTTC
D: TRBD2; J: TRBJ2-1; V: TRBV10-1; size: few; CDR3: CASSEASGRNEQFF; DNA: TGCGCCAGCAGTGAAGCTAGCGGGAGAAATGAGCAGTTCTTC
D: -; J: TRBJ2-1; V: TRBV19; size: -; CDR3: CASKETEYNEQFF; DNA: TGTGCCAGTAAGGAGACAGAATACAATGAGCAGTTCTTC